This passage covers 10 T cell receptor beta chains from one sample sequenced in a study of shared clonotypes between healthy human individuals. Repertoires were generated with immunoSEQ multiplex PCR, while TCRdb's copy carries only in-frame clones and drops some. The data hold over a million clones, with approximately 98% observed a single time. Specimen: naive CD4+ T cells sorted from blood. Subset indicated: CD45RA+ positively selected. The receptors come from a man aged 30-40 years in good health.

This chain uses TRBV6-5 with TRBJ2-2, with 7 nucleotides matching TRBD1. Germline V CDR1 and CDR2: MNHEY, SVGAGI. The CDR3 extends over 14 amino acids. The V segment lost 10 bases and the J segment 4 bases; nucleotides outside the gene matches: 9. Written as DNA, the CDR3 is TGTGCCACTTCGAGGGGGCTGGGCACCGGGGAGCTGTTTTTT. It specifies CATSRGLGTGELFF.

This clone was picked up one time. The CDR3 DNA sequence: TGTGCCAGCTCACCGACAGGGGATACCGCTTTCTTT. It translates to CASSPTGDTAFF. The rearrangement joins TRBV18 to TRBJ1-1; TRBD1 agrees at 8 bases. The J segment lost 11 bases and the V segment lost 3 bases, leaving 5 bases of the junction unmatched. The germline V gene has CDR1 KGHSH and CDR2 LQKENI. The CDR3 runs 12 residues. Looking up the rest from reference TRBV18 and TRBJ1-1 gives the full variable domain: NAGVMQNPRHLVRRRGQEARLRCSPMKGHSHVYWYRQLPEEGLKFMVYLQKENIIDESGMPKERFSAEFPKEGPSILRIQQVVRGDSAAYFCASSPTGDTAFFGQGTRLTVV.

The V gene is TRBV20-1, the J gene TRBJ1-4; D remains unclear. The germline gives CDR1 DFQATT, CDR2 SNEGSKA (reference sequence). The CDR3 is 11 amino acids. The CDR3 sequence is CTGINGEKLFF. CDR3 DNA: TGCACCGGAATTAATGGTGAAAAACTGTTTTTT.

The chain recombines TRBV6-1 with TRBJ2-1; 14 positions agree with TRBD2. Germline-derived CDR1 and CDR2 are MNHNS and SASEGT. Trimming cost V 7 bases and J 10 bases; bases outside gene matches: 9. CDR3 length: 15 residues. The CDR3 coding sequence is TGTGCCAGCAACCAAGGACTAGCGGGAGGAAGAGAGCAGTTCTTC. It translates to CASNQGLAGGREQFF.

The chain links TRBV19 to TRBJ1-2; 10 nucleotides line up with TRBD1. Germline CDR1 LNHDA, CDR2 SQIVND (reference sequence). The J segment lost 4 bases and the V segment lost 7 bases, leaving 9 bases of the junction unmatched. This CDR3 is built from 15 residues. CDR3 DNA sequence: TGTGCCAGTATTGGGGGACAGGGGAGCTTCTATGGCTACACCTTC. Its protein is CASIGGQGSFYGYTF.

The chain employs TRBV5-5 and TRBJ2-7; TRBD2 aligns across 8 bases. Germline V CDR1 and CDR2: SGHKS, YYEKEE (reference sequence). J was trimmed by 5 bases and V by 2 bases; bases with no gene match: 15. The CDR3 has 17 residues. The CDR3 coding sequence is TGTGCCAGCAGCTTAGCGAGTTGGCGGGGGGCGATTAACGAGCAGTACTTC. Its protein is CASSLASWRGAINEQYF.

The chain recombines TRBV6-1 with TRBJ2-1; D might be TRBD2 (7 bases). Germline loops: CDR1 MNHNS, CDR2 SASEGT. The CDR3 covers 15 residues. V was clipped by 3 bases and J by 3 bases, with 12 bases between them. In DNA form, the CDR3 reads TGTGCCAGCAGTGAGTACAGGGACTACTACAATGAGCAGTTCTTC. Amino acids: CASSEYRDYYNEQFF.

This clone showed up just once. This chain connects TRBV5-4 to TRBJ2-2; unclear D gene. CDR3 length equals 16 residues. V was shortened by 7 bases and J by 7 bases, with 23 bases between the two germline ends. The germline gives CDR1 SGHNT, CDR2 YYREEE (reference sequence). The CDR3 protein is CASALMRLQSVGELFF. The CDR3 nucleotides read TGTGCCAGCGCCCTTATGAGGCTACAAAGCGTCGGGGAGCTGTTTTTT.

The chain recombines TRBV5-4 with TRBJ2-7; D unclear. The V end lost 5 bases, the J end lost 0 bases, and 9 bases lay between the germline ends. CDR1 and CDR2 (germline): SGHNT, YYREEE (reference sequence). This CDR3 comprises 13 residues. The CDR3 DNA is TGTGCCAGCAGGAATAAAAGCTCCTACGAGCAGTACTTC. It yields the protein CASRNKSSYEQYF.

The V and J genes are TRBV5-5 and TRBJ1-5; D is uncertain. The CDR3 covers 14 residues. Germline V CDR1 and CDR2: SGHKS, YYEKEE (reference sequence). V was trimmed by 4 bases and J by 7 bases, leaving 15 bases between them. CDR3 coding DNA: TGTGCCAGCAGCCCCACTGCGGGAAGCCAGCCCCAGCATTTT. As protein: CASSPTAGSQPQHF.